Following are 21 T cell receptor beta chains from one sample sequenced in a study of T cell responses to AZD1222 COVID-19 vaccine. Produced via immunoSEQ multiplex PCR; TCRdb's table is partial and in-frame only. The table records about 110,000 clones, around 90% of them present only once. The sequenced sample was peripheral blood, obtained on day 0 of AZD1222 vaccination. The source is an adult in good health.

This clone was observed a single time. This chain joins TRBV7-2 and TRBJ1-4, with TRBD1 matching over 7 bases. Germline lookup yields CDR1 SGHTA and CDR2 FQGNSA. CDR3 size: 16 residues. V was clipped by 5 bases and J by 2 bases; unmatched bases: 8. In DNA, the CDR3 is TGTGCCAGCAGCCCGACAGGGCGCGCGACTAATGAAAAACTGTTTTTT. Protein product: CASSPTGRATNEKLFF.

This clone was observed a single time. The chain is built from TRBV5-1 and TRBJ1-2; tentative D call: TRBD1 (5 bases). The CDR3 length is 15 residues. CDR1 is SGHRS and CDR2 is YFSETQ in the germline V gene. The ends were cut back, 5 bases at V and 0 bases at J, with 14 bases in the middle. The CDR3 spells CASRLYQGSNYGYTF. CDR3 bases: TGCGCCAGCAGACTATACCAGGGTTCTAACTATGGCTACACCTTC.

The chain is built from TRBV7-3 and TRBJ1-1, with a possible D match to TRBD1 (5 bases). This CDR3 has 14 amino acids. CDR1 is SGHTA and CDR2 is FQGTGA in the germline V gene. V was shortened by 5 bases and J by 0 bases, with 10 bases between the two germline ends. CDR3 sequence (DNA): TGTGCCAGCAGCCCTGGGACGGTGAACACTGAAGCTTTCTTT. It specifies CASSPGTVNTEAFF.

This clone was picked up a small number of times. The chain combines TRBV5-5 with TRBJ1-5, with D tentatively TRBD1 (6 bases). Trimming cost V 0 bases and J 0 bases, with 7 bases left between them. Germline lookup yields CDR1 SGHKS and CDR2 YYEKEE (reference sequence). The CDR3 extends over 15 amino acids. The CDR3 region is CASSLADSSNQPQHF. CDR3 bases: TGTGCCAGCAGCTTGGCGGACAGTAGCAATCAGCCCCAGCATTTT.

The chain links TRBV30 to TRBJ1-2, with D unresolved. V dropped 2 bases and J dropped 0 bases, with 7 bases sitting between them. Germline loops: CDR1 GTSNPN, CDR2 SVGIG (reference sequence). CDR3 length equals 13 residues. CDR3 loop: CAWSFGPNYGYTF. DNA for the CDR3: TGTGCCTGGAGTTTTGGCCCTAACTATGGCTACACCTTC. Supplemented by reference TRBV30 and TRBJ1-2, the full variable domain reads SQTIHQWPATLVQPVGSPLSLECTVEGTSNPNLYWYRQAAGRGLQLLFYSVGIGQISSEVPQNLSASRPQDRQFILSSKKLLLSDSGFYLCAWSFGPNYGYTFGSGTRLTVV.

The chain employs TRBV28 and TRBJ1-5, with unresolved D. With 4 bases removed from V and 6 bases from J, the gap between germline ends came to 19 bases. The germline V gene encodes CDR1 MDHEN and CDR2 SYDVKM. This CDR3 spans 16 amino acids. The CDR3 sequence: CASSSPPWGSGQPQHF. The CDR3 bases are TGTGCCAGCAGTTCACCGCCGTGGGGTAGCGGTCAGCCCCAGCATTTT.

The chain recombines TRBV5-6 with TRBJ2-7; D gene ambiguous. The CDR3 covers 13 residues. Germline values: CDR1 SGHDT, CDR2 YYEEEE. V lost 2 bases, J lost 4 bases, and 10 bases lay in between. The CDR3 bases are TGTGCCAGCAGCTTCGTCTCCTCTTACGAGCAGTACTTC. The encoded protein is CASSFVSSYEQYF.

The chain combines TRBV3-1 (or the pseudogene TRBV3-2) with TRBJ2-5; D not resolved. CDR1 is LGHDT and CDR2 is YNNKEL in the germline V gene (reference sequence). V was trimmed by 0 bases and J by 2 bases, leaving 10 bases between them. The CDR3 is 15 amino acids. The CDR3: CASSQDTTKQETQYF. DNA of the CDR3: TGTGCCAGCAGCCAAGATACTACTAAACAAGAGACCCAGTACTTC.

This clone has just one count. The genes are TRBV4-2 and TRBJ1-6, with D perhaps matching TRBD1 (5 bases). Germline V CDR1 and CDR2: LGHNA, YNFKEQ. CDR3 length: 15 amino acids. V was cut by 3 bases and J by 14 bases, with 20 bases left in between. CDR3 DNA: TGTGCCAGCAGCCAGCTTGACGGGGGGGAGAGTGCCCTCCACTTT. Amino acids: CASSQLDGGESALHF.

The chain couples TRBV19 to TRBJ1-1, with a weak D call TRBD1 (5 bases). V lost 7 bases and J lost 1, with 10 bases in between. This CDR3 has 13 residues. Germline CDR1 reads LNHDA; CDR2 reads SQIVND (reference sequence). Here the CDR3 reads CASTGRGNTEAFF. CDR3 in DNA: TGTGCCAGTACCGGGAGGGGGAACACTGAAGCTTTCTTT.

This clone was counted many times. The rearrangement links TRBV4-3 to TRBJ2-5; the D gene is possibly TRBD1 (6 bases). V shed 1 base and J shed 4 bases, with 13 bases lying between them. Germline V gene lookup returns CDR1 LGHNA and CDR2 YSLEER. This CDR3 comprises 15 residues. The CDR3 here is CASSQAMGASETQYF. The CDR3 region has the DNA TGCGCCAGCAGCCAAGCTATGGGGGCCTCAGAGACCCAGTACTTC.

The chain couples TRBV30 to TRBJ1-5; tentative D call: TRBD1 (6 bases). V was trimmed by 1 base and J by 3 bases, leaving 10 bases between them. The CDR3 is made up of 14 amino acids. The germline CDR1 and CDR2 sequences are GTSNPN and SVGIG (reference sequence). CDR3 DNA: TGTGCCTGGAGTGGGGGGGCGTCCAATCAGCCCCAGCATTTT. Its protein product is CAWSGGASNQPQHF.

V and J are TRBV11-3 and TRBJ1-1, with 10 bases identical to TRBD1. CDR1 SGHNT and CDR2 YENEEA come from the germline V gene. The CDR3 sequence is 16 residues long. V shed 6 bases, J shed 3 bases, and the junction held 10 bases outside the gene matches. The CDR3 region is CASSNPGGTGDTEAFF. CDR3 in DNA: TGTGCCAGCAGTAACCCAGGAGGGACAGGGGACACTGAAGCTTTCTTT.

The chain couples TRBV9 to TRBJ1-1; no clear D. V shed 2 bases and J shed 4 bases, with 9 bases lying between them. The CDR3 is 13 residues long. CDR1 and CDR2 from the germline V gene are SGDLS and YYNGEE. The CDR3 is CASSVTRFTEAFF. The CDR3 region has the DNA TGTGCCAGCAGCGTCACACGGTTCACTGAAGCTTTCTTT.

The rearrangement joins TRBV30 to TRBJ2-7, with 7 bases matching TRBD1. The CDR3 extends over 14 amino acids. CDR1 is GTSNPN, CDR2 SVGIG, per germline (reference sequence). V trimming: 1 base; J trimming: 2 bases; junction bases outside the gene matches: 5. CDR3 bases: TGTGCCTGGAGTGATGAGGGGGCGGCCTACGAGCAGTACTTC. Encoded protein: CAWSDEGAAYEQYF.

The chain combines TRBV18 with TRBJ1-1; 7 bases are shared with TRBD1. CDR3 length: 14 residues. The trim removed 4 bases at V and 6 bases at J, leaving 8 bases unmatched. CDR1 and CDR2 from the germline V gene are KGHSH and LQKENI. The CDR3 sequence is CASSRLQGFAEAFF. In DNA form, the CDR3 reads TGTGCCAGCTCACGGTTACAGGGGTTCGCTGAAGCTTTCTTT. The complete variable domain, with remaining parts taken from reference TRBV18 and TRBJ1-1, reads NAGVMQNPRHLVRRRGQEARLRCSPMKGHSHVYWYRQLPEEGLKFMVYLQKENIIDESGMPKERFSAEFPKEGPSILRIQQVVRGDSAAYFCASSRLQGFAEAFFGQGTRLTVV.

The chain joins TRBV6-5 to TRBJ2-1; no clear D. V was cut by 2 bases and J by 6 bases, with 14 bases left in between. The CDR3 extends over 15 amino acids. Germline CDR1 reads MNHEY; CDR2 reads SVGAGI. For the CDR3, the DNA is TGTGCCAGCAGTTACGGGCTGGCCCCCTTCAATGAGCAGTTCTTC. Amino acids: CASSYGLAPFNEQFF.

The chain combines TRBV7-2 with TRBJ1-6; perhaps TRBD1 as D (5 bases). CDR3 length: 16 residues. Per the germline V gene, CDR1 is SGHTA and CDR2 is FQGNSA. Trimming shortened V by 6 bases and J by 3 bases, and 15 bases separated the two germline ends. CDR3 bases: TGTGCCAGCAGAAGCAGGGATCTCGACTATAATTCACCCCTCCACTTT. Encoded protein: CASRSRDLDYNSPLHF. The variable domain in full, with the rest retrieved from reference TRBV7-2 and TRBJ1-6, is GAGVSQSPSNKVTEKGKDVELRCDPISGHTALYWYRQSLGQGLEFLIYFQGNSAPDKSGLPSDRFSAERTGGSVSTLTIQRTQQEDSAVYLCASRSRDLDYNSPLHFGNGTRLTVT.

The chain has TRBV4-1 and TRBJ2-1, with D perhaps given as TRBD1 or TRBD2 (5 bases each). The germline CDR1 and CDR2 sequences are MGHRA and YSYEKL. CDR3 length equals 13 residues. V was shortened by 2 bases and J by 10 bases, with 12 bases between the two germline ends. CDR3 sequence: CASSQSNRGEQFF. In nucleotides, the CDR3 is TGCGCCAGCAGCCAATCTAACCGGGGCGAGCAGTTCTTC.

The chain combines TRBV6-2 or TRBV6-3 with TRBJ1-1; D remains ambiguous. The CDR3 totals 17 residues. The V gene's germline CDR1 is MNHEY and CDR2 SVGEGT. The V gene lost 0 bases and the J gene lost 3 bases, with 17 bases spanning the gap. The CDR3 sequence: CASSYSTVIAPDTEAFF. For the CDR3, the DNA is TGTGCCAGCAGTTACTCGACGGTTATCGCTCCCGACACTGAAGCTTTCTTT.

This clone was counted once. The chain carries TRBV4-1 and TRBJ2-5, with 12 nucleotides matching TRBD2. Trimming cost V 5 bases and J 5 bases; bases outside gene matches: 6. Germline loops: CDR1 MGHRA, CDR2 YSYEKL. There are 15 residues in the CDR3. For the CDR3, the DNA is TGCGCCAGCAGCGCTAGCGGGGGGGCCTGGGAGACCCAGTACTTC. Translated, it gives CASSASGGAWETQYF.